These T cell receptor beta chains were read from a single sample in a study of blood T cell repertoires in COVID-19. Sequencing was performed with immunoSEQ multiplex PCR; in TCRdb, only in-frame clones are kept and a portion is missing. This table holds about 68,000 clones, 65% to 90% found once. Material: peripheral blood. The receptor source for this set is a woman aged 60-75 years with acute or convalescent COVID-19. Each CDR3 is given without its conserved first and last residue.

TRBV13	TRBJ2-1	ASSLGKDREF
TRBV5-6	TRBJ1-5	ASSLRTGGNQPQH
TRBV5-5	TRBJ2-2	ASSPPMVAGYTGELF
TRBV6-5	TRBJ1-4	ASRIGGAGEKLF
TRBV1	TRBJ2-3	TSSQDPPGLAGGRTDTQY
TRBV28	TRBJ2-2	ASSFLGGANTGELF
TRBV11-2	TRBJ2-2	ASRPTRTGELF
TRBV6-1	TRBJ1-2	ASSEAGGGLNYGYT
TRBV2	TRBJ2-5	ASSEGLTGTQY
TRBV19	TRBJ1-2	ASSLQGDYGYT
TRBV24-1	TRBJ1-6	ATSDPRGTEDSPLH
TRBV7-9	TRBJ1-2	ASSLEPLRGGYGYT
TRBV7-3	TRBJ2-2	ASSLRGQINTGELF
TRBV7-9	TRBJ2-7	ASSPNTGTSPSYEQY
TRBV5-5	TRBJ2-7	ASSFGSPYEQY
TRBV2	TRBJ1-1	ASYRGQWNTEAF
TRBV3-1/TRBV3-2	TRBJ2-2	ASSQATGELF
TRBV5-1	TRBJ2-2	ASSLAGNTGELF
TRBV6-5	TRBJ2-7	ASVRTGGTGEQY
TRBV12-3/TRBV12-4	TRBJ1-2	ASSYGGDGYT
TRBV27	TRBJ1-6	ASSLSGGRGQVGNSPLH
TRBV14	TRBJ2-7	ASSRSLVYEQY
TRBV19	TRBJ1-2	ASSSGAGANYGYT
TRBV11-2	TRBJ1-2	ASRDRGYYGYT
TRBV5-5	TRBJ2-3	ASSTSPTDTQY
TRBV6-6	TRBJ2-2	ASSRLAGGPGELF
TRBV9	TRBJ1-1	ASSLAGEGTEAF
TRBV7-3	TRBJ2-1	ASSSLVRQGEQF
TRBV9	TRBJ1-2	ASSVDDRAYGYT
TRBV3-1/TRBV3-2	TRBJ2-1	ASSEDPGTGPGSNEQF
TRBV28	TRBJ2-2	ASSPARGAGGELF
TRBV7-2	TRBJ1-3	ASSLTSSVFAGNTIY
TRBV28	TRBJ1-2	ASSFRDRGYGYT
TRBV6-5	TRBJ1-2	ASSSRTGGYT
TRBV6-5	TRBJ1-1	ASRERARGTEAF
TRBV7-3	TRBJ1-5	ASSLGGPNQPQH
TRBV6-5	TRBJ1-5	ASSYGPLNQPQH
TRBV7-2	TRBJ2-2	ASSLGVAGALNTGELF
TRBV24-1	TRBJ1-3	ATSDLRGNTIY
TRBV24-1	TRBJ2-7	ATSDCQTSLLTFEQY
TRBV5-1	TRBJ1-1	ASSLDGDISRYAF